The rows below give T cell receptor beta chains drawn from one sample of a study of blood T cell repertoires in COVID-19. The data were produced by immunoSEQ multiplex PCR, yet TCRdb's version contains in-frame clones alone and is incomplete. Of hundreds of thousands of clones detected, more than 70% appear once; the ten largest clones hold 7.8%. The sequencing sample was made of peripheral blood. These receptors originate from a woman in her fifties or sixties who had recovered from COVID-19. The CDR3 runs from the conserved cysteine through the conserved F or W. A D gene is named only where the DNA matches it firmly. Where a row states a size, it is once, few, many or the class of an expanded clone; other rows omit it.

TGTGCCAGCAGCTTAGTCTTTGACTCCGCCTACGAGCAGTACTTC | CASSLVFDSAYEQYF | NA | NA | TRBJ2-7 | TRBV7-2
TGTGCCAGCAGCTTAGTGCAGGGTTACGGCGAGCAGTACTTC | CASSLVQGYGEQYF | NA | NA | TRBJ2-7 | TRBV7-2
TGTGCCAGCAGCGCGCCGTGGGCGCCCGCAACTAATGAAAAACTGTTTTTT | CASSAPWAPATNEKLFF | NA | NA | TRBJ1-4 | TRBV5-8
TGCGCCAGCAGTGAGTCGGGACTCTCCTATAATTCACCCCTCCACTTT | CASSESGLSYNSPLHF | NA | NA | TRBJ1-6 | TRBV10-2
TGTGCCAGCAGCCCCGGACAGGGTAGGACTGAAGCTTTCTTT | CASSPGQGRTEAFF | NA | TRBD1 | TRBJ1-1 | TRBV27
TGCGCCAGCAGCCGTAGCGGGGCAACTAGCACAGATACGCAGTATTTT | CASSRSGATSTDTQYF | NA | TRBD2 | TRBJ2-3 | TRBV5-1
TGTGCCAGCAGTGAAATACGGGGGACAGCGAGCGAGACCCAGTACTTC | CASSEIRGTASETQYF | NA | NA | TRBJ2-5 | TRBV6-1
TGTGCCAGCAGCCGCGGGGGGTACTACAATGAGCAGTTCTTC | CASSRGGYYNEQFF | NA | TRBD2 | TRBJ2-1 | TRBV11-2
TGCGCCAGCAGCCTAACTTCAACTAATGAAAAACTGTTTTTT | CASSLTSTNEKLFF | NA | NA | TRBJ1-4 | TRBV4-1
TGTGCCAGTAGTAACTGGGGCTACACCTTC | CASSNWGYTF | once | NA | TRBJ1-2 | TRBV19
TGTGCCATCAGTGATATGGGGGCCGGGTCACCCCTCCACTTT | CAISDMGAGSPLHF | few | NA | TRBJ1-6 | TRBV10-3
TGTGCCAGCAGCTCGACGGGAAGGATAGCCAAAAACATTCAGTACTTC | CASSSTGRIAKNIQYF | NA | NA | TRBJ2-4 | TRBV5-6